This TCR beta chain comes out of a study of blood T cell repertoires in COVID-19. Study-level information: Sites in the United States, Italy and Spain provided acute and convalescent COVID-19 samples. From T cells, B-cell-depleted T cells, or PBMCs came the material, which was cDNA or gDNA.

Clones were sequenced by immunoSEQ multiplex PCR, and TCRdb holds only the in-frame ones, with some missing. The sample carries 150,000 or so clones, 80% to 90% recorded once. The length of the CDR3 is 15 residues. With 3 bases removed from V and 4 bases from J, the gap between germline ends came to 16 bases. Germline values: CDR1 MNHNS, CDR2 SASEGT. The clonotype originates from a woman in her thirties or forties with acute or convalescent COVID-19. The chain joins TRBV6-1 to TRBJ2-7; perhaps TRBD1 as D (6 bases). Input material: peripheral blood. The CDR3 DNA is TGTGCCAGCAGTGACCGACAGGAAGTGGGGTACGAGCAGTACTTC. Its translation: CASSDRQEVGYEQYF.